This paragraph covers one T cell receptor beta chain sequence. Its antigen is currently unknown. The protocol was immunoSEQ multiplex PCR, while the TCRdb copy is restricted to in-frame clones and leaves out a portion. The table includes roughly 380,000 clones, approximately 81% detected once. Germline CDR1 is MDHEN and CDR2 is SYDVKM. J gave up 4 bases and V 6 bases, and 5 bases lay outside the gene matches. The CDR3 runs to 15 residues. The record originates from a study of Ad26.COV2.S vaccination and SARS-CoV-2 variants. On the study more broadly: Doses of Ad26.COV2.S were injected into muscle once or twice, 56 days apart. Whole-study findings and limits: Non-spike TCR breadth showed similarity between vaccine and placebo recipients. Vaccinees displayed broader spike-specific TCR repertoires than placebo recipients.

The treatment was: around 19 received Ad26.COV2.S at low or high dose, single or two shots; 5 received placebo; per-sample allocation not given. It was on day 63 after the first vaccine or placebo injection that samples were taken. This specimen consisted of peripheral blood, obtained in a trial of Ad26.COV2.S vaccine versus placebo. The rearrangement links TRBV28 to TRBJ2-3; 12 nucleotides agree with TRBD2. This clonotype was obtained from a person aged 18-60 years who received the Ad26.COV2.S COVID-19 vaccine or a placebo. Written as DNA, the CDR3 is TGTGCCAGCAGCCGGACTAGCGGGAACCCAGATACGCAGTATTTT. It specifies CASSRTSGNPDTQYF.